This T cell receptor beta chain appears in the sequencing data of a study of cytomegalovirus exposure and HLA in healthy donors. Study-wide background: Drawn from HLA-typed donors, about 85 million unique TCRs were held in an early data release. Of about 400 genotyped donors, about 80% clustered with self-reported Caucasian donors. Study results and limitations: Upon later analysis, TCR association rates were observed to vary by HLA locus, being highest for DRB1 and lowest for HLA-C. Reportedly, a later analysis found an Asian-associated ancestry cluster had fewer N-insertions than the roughly 700-donor mean.

This clone was found a few times. The antigen remains unidentified. The primer mix had 60 Vbeta and 13 Jbeta primers. Sequenced by immunoSEQ multiplex PCR; TCRdb stores in-frame clones only, minus some. Of tens of thousands of clones listed, less than 80% are singletons. Germline loops: CDR1 MGHRA, CDR2 YSYEKL. V was shortened by 3 bases and J by 4 bases, with 18 bases between the two germline ends. The CDR3 has 16 amino acids. The chain has TRBV4-1 and TRBJ1-2; D not certain. The specimen sequenced was PBMCs. This receptor was identified in a man under 40 in good health and CMV-seronegative. The CDR3 protein is CASSHNPESLGYGYTF. In DNA form, the CDR3 reads TGCGCCAGCAGCCATAACCCAGAGTCCCTAGGCTATGGCTACACCTTC.